This is a list of T cell receptor beta chains from one sample in a study of OX40 agonist ivuxolimab in advanced cancers. Clones were sequenced by immunoSEQ multiplex PCR, and TCRdb holds only the in-frame ones, with some missing. This sample has approximately 47,000 clones; around 80% occur once, and the top ten carry about 7.3%. The source material was CD4+ or CD8+ T cells sorted from blood, sampled in a trial of the OX40 agonist ivuxolimab. The origin of the receptors is an adult with an advanced solid tumor such as melanoma, head and neck, liver or kidney cancer. The CDR3 runs from the conserved cysteine through the conserved F or W. Fields, in order: D gene, J gene, V gene, clone size, CDR3 protein, CDR3 DNA. D genes are given only for firm matches. Only some rows state a clone size, as once, few, many or a class for expanded clones.

D gene: TRBD1; J gene: TRBJ1-1; V gene: TRBV6-5; clone size: -; CDR3 protein: CASSHNRDRGTEAFF; CDR3 DNA: TGTGCCAGCAGTCACAACCGGGACAGGGGCACTGAAGCTTTCTTT
D gene: -; J gene: TRBJ2-2; V gene: TRBV7-7; clone size: -; CDR3 protein: CASSRTVNTGELFF; CDR3 DNA: TGTGCCAGCAGCCGGACCGTGAACACCGGGGAGCTGTTTTTT
D gene: -; J gene: TRBJ1-1; V gene: TRBV7-8; clone size: -; CDR3 protein: CASSEYREANTEAFF; CDR3 DNA: TGTGCCAGCAGCGAGTACCGGGAGGCGAACACTGAAGCTTTCTTT
D gene: -; J gene: TRBJ1-6; V gene: TRBV7-3; clone size: -; CDR3 protein: CASSSESSYNSPLHF; CDR3 DNA: TGTGCCAGCAGCTCGGAGAGCTCCTATAATTCACCCCTCCACTTT
D gene: TRBD1; J gene: TRBJ2-2; V gene: TRBV2; clone size: -; CDR3 protein: CASTPGTGFAGELFF; CDR3 DNA: TGTGCCAGCACCCCCGGGACAGGGTTCGCCGGGGAGCTGTTTTTT
D gene: TRBD1; J gene: TRBJ2-3; V gene: TRBV5-1; clone size: -; CDR3 protein: CASSFSTGGWINTQYF; CDR3 DNA: TGCGCCAGCAGCTTTTCGACAGGGGGATGGATCAATACGCAGTATTTT
D gene: TRBD1; J gene: TRBJ2-5; V gene: TRBV5-6; clone size: -; CDR3 protein: CASSWQGEETQYF; CDR3 DNA: TGTGCCAGCAGCTGGCAGGGGGAAGAGACCCAGTACTTC
D gene: -; J gene: TRBJ2-2; V gene: TRBV7-7; clone size: -; CDR3 protein: CASSLGDFGELFF; CDR3 DNA: TGTGCCAGCAGCTTAGGGGATTTCGGGGAGCTGTTTTTT
D gene: -; J gene: TRBJ1-2; V gene: TRBV10-1; clone size: -; CDR3 protein: CASSEDRATHGYTF; CDR3 DNA: TGCGCCAGCAGTGAAGACCGGGCTACTCATGGCTACACCTTC
D gene: -; J gene: TRBJ1-4; V gene: TRBV5-1; clone size: -; CDR3 protein: CASRFSGISNEKLFF; CDR3 DNA: TGCGCCAGCAGATTTTCGGGTATCTCTAATGAAAAACTGTTTTTT
D gene: TRBD2; J gene: TRBJ2-5; V gene: TRBV29-1; clone size: -; CDR3 protein: CSVVTSRETQYF; CDR3 DNA: TGCAGCGTTGTGACTAGCCGAGAGACCCAGTACTTC
D gene: -; J gene: TRBJ1-3; V gene: TRBV7-1; clone size: -; CDR3 protein: CASSLVIGSGNTIYF; CDR3 DNA: TGTGCCAGCAGCTTAGTCATCGGCTCTGGAAACACCATATATTTT
D gene: TRBD1; J gene: TRBJ1-5; V gene: TRBV7-2; clone size: -; CDR3 protein: CASSLGYTGESEPQHF; CDR3 DNA: TGTGCCAGCAGCTTAGGCTATACAGGGGAGTCTGAGCCCCAGCATTTT
D gene: TRBD2; J gene: TRBJ2-7; V gene: TRBV11-2; clone size: -; CDR3 protein: CASSQTSGRAGAEQYF; CDR3 DNA: TGTGCCAGCAGCCAGACTAGCGGGAGGGCCGGAGCCGAGCAGTACTTC
D gene: -; J gene: TRBJ2-1; V gene: TRBV9; clone size: -; CDR3 protein: CASSVSSGTYNEQFF; CDR3 DNA: TGTGCCAGCAGCGTATCCAGCGGCACCTACAATGAGCAGTTCTTC
D gene: -; J gene: TRBJ1-1; V gene: TRBV21-1; clone size: once; CDR3 protein: CASSKRGEMNTEAFF; CDR3 DNA: TGTGCCAGCAGCAAGCGGGGAGAGATGAACACTGAAGCTTTCTTT
D gene: TRBD2; J gene: TRBJ2-3; V gene: TRBV28; clone size: few; CDR3 protein: CASSGGLAETDTQYF; CDR3 DNA: TGTGCCAGCAGTGGCGGACTAGCGGAGACAGATACGCAGTATTTT
D gene: TRBD2; J gene: TRBJ2-1; V gene: TRBV15; clone size: -; CDR3 protein: CATSYGEGLAGPNEQFF; CDR3 DNA: TGTGCCACCAGCTACGGGGAAGGACTAGCGGGACCCAATGAGCAGTTCTTC
D gene: TRBD2; J gene: TRBJ2-5; V gene: TRBV5-1; clone size: -; CDR3 protein: CASSFGLAGGQETQYF; CDR3 DNA: TGCGCCAGCAGCTTCGGACTAGCGGGAGGCCAAGAGACCCAGTACTTC
D gene: -; J gene: TRBJ1-5; V gene: TRBV6-5; clone size: -; CDR3 protein: CASSYGRGNQPQHF; CDR3 DNA: TGTGCCAGCAGTTACGGACGGGGCAATCAGCCCCAGCATTTT
D gene: TRBD1; J gene: TRBJ1-2; V gene: TRBV27; clone size: -; CDR3 protein: CASSLAAAGGIVDGYTF; CDR3 DNA: TGTGCCAGCAGTTTGGCGGCGGCAGGGGGAATTGTGGATGGCTACACCTTC
D gene: TRBD1; J gene: TRBJ1-1; V gene: TRBV5-1; clone size: -; CDR3 protein: CASADREGAAEAFF; CDR3 DNA: TGCGCCAGCGCTGACAGGGAAGGGGCGGCTGAAGCTTTCTTT
D gene: TRBD1; J gene: TRBJ1-1; V gene: TRBV5-1; clone size: -; CDR3 protein: CASSYRTGDNGAFF; CDR3 DNA: TGCGCCAGCAGTTACCGGACAGGAGATAATGGAGCTTTCTTT
D gene: -; J gene: TRBJ2-1; V gene: TRBV7-9; clone size: -; CDR3 protein: CATGGMGSYNEQFF; CDR3 DNA: TGTGCCACCGGTGGGATGGGCTCCTACAATGAGCAGTTCTTC
D gene: TRBD1; J gene: TRBJ1-3; V gene: TRBV4-2; clone size: -; CDR3 protein: CASSLTGGTGNTIYF; CDR3 DNA: TGTGCCAGCAGCTTGACAGGGGGTACTGGAAACACCATATATTTT
D gene: TRBD2; J gene: TRBJ2-1; V gene: TRBV16; clone size: -; CDR3 protein: CASSQSQAGGQYNEQFF; CDR3 DNA: TGTGCCAGCAGCCAATCTCAAGCGGGAGGACAGTACAATGAGCAGTTCTTC
D gene: TRBD1; J gene: TRBJ2-5; V gene: TRBV6-6; clone size: -; CDR3 protein: CASSRTGEETQYF; CDR3 DNA: TGTGCCAGCAGTCGAACAGGGGAAGAGACCCAGTACTTC
D gene: -; J gene: TRBJ1-1; V gene: TRBV2; clone size: -; CDR3 protein: CASSVEGHTEAFF; CDR3 DNA: TGTGCCAGCAGTGTAGAAGGGCACACTGAAGCTTTCTTT
D gene: -; J gene: TRBJ1-2; V gene: TRBV9; clone size: -; CDR3 protein: CASSLGSGEANYGYTF; CDR3 DNA: TGTGCCAGCAGCTTAGGTAGCGGGGAAGCTAACTATGGCTACACCTTC
D gene: TRBD2; J gene: TRBJ2-3; V gene: TRBV10-3; clone size: -; CDR3 protein: CASGGGTDTQYF; CDR3 DNA: TGTGCCAGCGGGGGGGGCACAGATACGCAGTATTTT
D gene: -; J gene: TRBJ1-1; V gene: TRBV30; clone size: -; CDR3 protein: CAWTRALATEAFF; CDR3 DNA: TGTGCCTGGACTAGGGCGTTGGCCACTGAAGCTTTCTTT
D gene: -; J gene: TRBJ2-5; V gene: TRBV11-3; clone size: -; CDR3 protein: CASSLAPSSGVGETQYF; CDR3 DNA: TGTGCCAGCAGCTTAGCCCCGAGCTCGGGAGTGGGGGAGACCCAGTACTTC
D gene: -; J gene: TRBJ2-7; V gene: TRBV11-2; clone size: -; CDR3 protein: CASSLEAKGIRERIGEQYF; CDR3 DNA: TGTGCCAGCAGCTTAGAGGCGAAAGGCATTCGGGAAAGAATTGGCGAGCAGTACTTC
D gene: -; J gene: TRBJ1-2; V gene: TRBV7-9; clone size: few; CDR3 protein: CASSRDTRGYTF; CDR3 DNA: TGTGCCAGCAGCCGGGACACGCGGGGCTACACCTTC
D gene: -; J gene: TRBJ1-2; V gene: TRBV30; clone size: -; CDR3 protein: CAWSEGGPNYGYTF; CDR3 DNA: TGTGCCTGGAGTGAAGGGGGACCTAACTATGGCTACACCTTC
D gene: -; J gene: TRBJ2-7; V gene: TRBV7-8; clone size: -; CDR3 protein: CASSLLVGEQYF; CDR3 DNA: TGTGCCAGCAGCTTACTGGTTGGGGAGCAGTACTTC
D gene: -; J gene: TRBJ1-1; V gene: TRBV6-4; clone size: medium-sized; CDR3 protein: CASSYRVGDTEAFF; CDR3 DNA: TGTGCCAGCAGCTACAGGGTCGGCGACACTGAAGCTTTCTTT
D gene: TRBD2; J gene: TRBJ2-3; V gene: TRBV19; clone size: -; CDR3 protein: CASSQSGLAATDTQYF; CDR3 DNA: TGTGCCAGTAGCCAGTCGGGACTAGCGGCCACAGATACGCAGTATTTT
D gene: -; J gene: TRBJ2-2; V gene: TRBV5-1; clone size: -; CDR3 protein: CASSSGTPLLSNTGELFF; CDR3 DNA: TGCGCCAGCAGCTCCGGGACTCCCCTTCTCTCGAACACCGGGGAGCTGTTTTTT
D gene: -; J gene: TRBJ1-5; V gene: TRBV6-6; clone size: once; CDR3 protein: CASTITGSQPQHF; CDR3 DNA: TGTGCCAGCACTATCACAGGGAGTCAGCCCCAGCATTTT
D gene: -; J gene: TRBJ2-7; V gene: TRBV2; clone size: -; CDR3 protein: CASSETGADYEQYF; CDR3 DNA: TGTGCCAGCAGTGAAACCGGGGCCGATTACGAGCAGTACTTC
D gene: TRBD2; J gene: TRBJ2-7; V gene: TRBV5-1; clone size: -; CDR3 protein: CASSSTSGSYEQYF; CDR3 DNA: TGCGCCAGCAGCAGCACTAGCGGATCCTACGAGCAGTACTTC
D gene: -; J gene: TRBJ2-2; V gene: TRBV5-8; clone size: -; CDR3 protein: CASSLNMEPGDTGELFF; CDR3 DNA: TGTGCCAGCAGCTTAAATATGGAACCGGGGGACACCGGGGAGCTGTTTTTT
D gene: TRBD2; J gene: TRBJ2-2; V gene: TRBV5-1; clone size: -; CDR3 protein: CASSFLAGVLRTGELFF; CDR3 DNA: TGCGCCAGCAGCTTCTTAGCGGGAGTCCTAAGAACCGGGGAGCTGTTTTTT
D gene: -; J gene: TRBJ1-3; V gene: TRBV5-1; clone size: -; CDR3 protein: CASSLLEGRLGNTIYF; CDR3 DNA: TGCGCCAGCAGCTTGCTTGAAGGGCGTTTAGGAAACACCATATATTTT